A single sample is the source of the 2 T cell receptor beta chains below, sequenced in a study of blood T cell repertoires in COVID-19. The repertoire was sequenced with immunoSEQ multiplex PCR; TCRdb's copy has only in-frame clones and lacks some. The table lists around 100,000 clones, over 80% of them singletons. The specimen sequenced was peripheral blood. All receptors come from a man older than 75 with acute or convalescent COVID-19.

This clone was seen a single time. The V gene is TRBV9, the J gene TRBJ1-1; unclear D gene. Germline CDR1 SGDLS, CDR2 YYNGEE. The CDR3 loop spans 15 amino acids. Trimming took off 0 bases at V and 0 bases at J, with 9 bases between the two ends. This chain's CDR3 is CASSVAGHMNTEAFF. In DNA form, the CDR3 reads TGTGCCAGCAGCGTAGCTGGGCACATGAACACTGAAGCTTTCTTT.

This chain joins TRBV18 and TRBJ1-1; TRBD1 matches 7 bases. This CDR3 contains 15 residues. From germline, CDR1 is KGHSH and CDR2 LQKENI. V shed 4 bases, J shed 7 bases, and the junction held 12 bases outside the gene matches. The DNA for the CDR3 is TGTGCCAGCTCACTCATCACAGGGGACAAAGGTGAAGCTTTCTTT. Its translation: CASSLITGDKGEAFF.